The entry below describes one T cell receptor (beta chain). Its target antigen remains unknown. Base qualities are not provided; no much larger clone lies one nucleotide away. The time point label, as the study defines it: cycle 2 day 1 (C2D1) of nivolumab. All trial patients had relapsed after autologous stem cell transplantation, with cohorts A, B and C differing in prior brentuximab vedotin exposure. The trial cohort included some 53 patients with relapsed/refractory classical Hodgkin lymphoma, and each patient had a best overall response of complete response, partial response or progressive disease. Single-agent nivolumab was administered to trial patients in the multi-cohort phase II CheckMate 205 trial. An independent review committee assessed best overall response by applying the 2007 International Working Group response criteria. PBMCs from the trial were collected at three points: immediately before nivolumab initiation (C1D1), and during therapy at cycle 2 day 1 and cycle 4 day 1. Peripheral blood was collected in 8 mL Vacutainer Cell Preparation Tubes, from which PBMCs were isolated by centrifugation and then cryopreserved.

The Qiagen DNeasy kit was used to extract genomic DNA both from unsorted PBMCs and from the negatively selected CD4+ and CD8+ fractions. Amplification of TCR beta CDR3 regions was done by immunoSEQ multiplex PCR with primers that anneal to V and J segments. A synthetic immune receptor repertoire was used to minimize amplification bias, and any residual bias was removed computationally once sequencing was done. Under the source paper's analysis protocol: Custom Python scripts were used to quantify repertoire diversity as the Shannon entropy index. Unsorted, CD4+ and CD8+ repertoires were analyzed separately, except for combined analyses in which CD4+ and CD8+ sequences were merged in silico. A clone was considered expanded if an increase in frequency of at least 2-fold after treatment relative to C1D1 was found, and a pseudocount of 0.5 was applied to clones undetected at baseline. Clones with 0 or 1 copy at C1D1 were classified as singleton clones, and clones with 2 or more copies were classified as non-singleton clones. Clones expanded in unsorted samples were labelled as CD4+, CD8+ or unknown by matching protein sequences in sorted samples from the same patient. Wilcoxon tests were applied to paired samples to test diversity changes from C1D1 to C4D1. TCRdb retrieved this table from immuneACCESS and kept in-frame rearrangements only. Not all clones are present; in checked studies, unresolved V genes account for under half, and no reason is known for the remainder. D and trimming come from the DNA, and the V and J calls and clone size come from that table. The sample table lists 55,000 to 60,000 clones, 80% to 95% of them with a count of one. Clones ranked in the top ten supply 10% of the sample.

The sample is drawn from a study of PD-1 blockade in classical Hodgkin lymphoma (dated by TCRdb to the early 2020s). Regarding the research as a whole: Nivolumab dosing was 3 mg/kg intravenously every 2 weeks, continuing until either disease progression or unacceptable toxicity. The study used CyTOF and TCR beta sequencing to define a peripheral blood immune signature of response to PD-1 blockade in classical Hodgkin lymphoma. Summary of the overall study and its limitations: Among trial patients, those achieving complete response had baseline diversity similar to that of newly diagnosed patients, while diversity was significantly lower in partial responders and progressors. By C4D1, a significant rise was seen in CD4+ TCR diversity but not in CD8+ TCR diversity (p=0.0027 vs p=0.16), and the rise was most apparent among complete responders (p=0.02). The study was restricted to a single clinical trial cohort, and the causes of repertoire differences, possibly disease activity or prior therapy, were left undefined. Lower diversity was seen in patients whose nivolumab began less than 1 year after ASCT, and these patients were left out of later analyses so that immune reconstitution would not confound the results. Baseline TCR diversity was reported to be lower in newly diagnosed patients than in healthy donors and to be lower still in relapsed/refractory patients.

As encoded in the germline V gene (reference sequence), CDR1 is LNHDA while CDR2 is SQIVND. The germline ends are 12 bases apart after V is trimmed by 6 bases and J by 1 base. The CDR3 covers 15 residues, taking in both the cysteine and the phenylalanine. CDR3 DNA only is kept here, 45 bases in frame from base 1. The clonotype comes from a human donor with classical Hodgkin lymphoma. Recombination connected TRBV19 to TRBJ2-2, with a weak D call of TRBD1 (6 bases match). The sequences come from peripheral blood mononuclear cells (PBMCs), collected before the second cycle of nivolumab. The DNA sequence is as follows: TGTGCCAGTAGCTCCGGCAGGGGGAACACCGGGGAGCTGTTTTTT. It encodes CASSSGRGNTGELFF.